The 22 T cell receptor beta chains listed next were all sequenced from one sample in a study of blood T cell repertoires in COVID-19. Method: immunoSEQ multiplex PCR; TCRdb's copy keeps in-frame clones and lacks some. The data show 65,000 to 75,000 clones, with roughly 81% seen just once and around 14% held by the top ten. Sequenced material: peripheral blood. The receptors shown here come from an older man with acute or convalescent COVID-19.

This chain connects TRBV19 to TRBJ2-1; tentatively, D is TRBD1 (5 bases). The germline gives CDR1 LNHDA, CDR2 SQIVND (reference sequence). CDR3 size: 14 residues. Trimming took 5 bases from V and 4 from J, leaving 12 bases between them. CDR3: CASSPIDSYNEQFF. The CDR3 DNA sequence: TGTGCCAGTAGTCCCATTGACAGTTACAATGAGCAGTTCTTC.

This clone was detected a few times. V and J are TRBV6-4 and TRBJ1-2; 7 bases agree with TRBD1. CDR1 MRHNA and CDR2 SNTAGT come from the germline V gene. CDR3 length equals 13 residues. The trim removed 6 bases at V and 7 bases at J, leaving 8 bases unmatched. The chain's CDR3 is CASRDRVRVGYTF. CDR3 in DNA: TGTGCCAGCAGAGACAGGGTCAGGGTTGGCTACACCTTC.

This chain links TRBV6-5 with TRBJ2-7; D is perhaps TRBD2 (6 bases). This CDR3 has 13 amino acids. Trimming removed 2 bases from V and 3 bases from J, with 8 bases in between. Germline CDR1 and CDR2: MNHEY and SVGAGI. The CDR3 protein is CASSYRLDYEQYF. In DNA form, the CDR3 reads TGTGCCAGCAGTTACCGACTAGACTACGAGCAGTACTTC.

The V and J genes are TRBV3-1 (or the pseudogene TRBV3-2) and TRBJ2-5; TRBD1 agrees at 10 bases. Unmatched junction bases numbered 7, after V lost 4 bases and J lost 5 bases. Germline V gives CDR1 LGHDT, CDR2 YNNKEL (reference sequence). This CDR3 is 15 amino acids long. Written as DNA, the CDR3 is TGTGCCAGCAGCCCGACCGGGACAGGGGAGGAGACCCAGTACTTC. Protein sequence: CASSPTGTGEETQYF.

The chain is built from TRBV4-3 and TRBJ1-1; a weak D match, TRBD1 (5 bases). V lost 2 bases and J 2 bases, leaving 12 bases between the germline ends. The germline V gene has CDR1 LGHNA and CDR2 YSLEER. The CDR3 length is 15 residues. The CDR3: CASSQTLQGNTEAFF. The DNA for the CDR3 is TGCGCCAGCAGCCAAACCCTTCAGGGAAACACTGAAGCTTTCTTT.

This chain joins TRBV11-2 and TRBJ2-1; D is perhaps TRBD2 (5 bases). Trimming removed 4 bases at V and 4 bases at J, with 17 bases between. CDR1 and CDR2 from the germline V gene are SGHAT and FQNNGV. The CDR3 consists of 16 residues. CDR3 residues: CASSSLSAAQYNEQFF. CDR3 in DNA: TGTGCCAGCAGCTCCCTTTCAGCGGCCCAGTACAATGAGCAGTTCTTC.

The rearrangement joins TRBV27 to TRBJ2-2, with 12 nucleotides matching TRBD2. With V trimmed by 1 base and J by 6 bases, 12 bases remained unmatched. Germline V gene data show CDR1 as MNHEY and CDR2 as SMNVEV (reference sequence). CDR3 length: 19 amino acids. DNA of the CDR3: TGTGCCAGCAGTTTATTGACTAGCGGGAGAGGGAATGATCCCGGGGAGCTGTTTTTT. The encoded protein is CASSLLTSGRGNDPGELFF.

V gene TRBV7-2 combines with J gene TRBJ2-3; 8 bases line up with TRBD2. From germline, CDR1 is SGHTA and CDR2 FQGNSA. With 6 bases clipped from V and 3 bases from J, the junction kept 2 bases outside the gene matches. This CDR3 is 13 amino acids long. The CDR3 bases are TGTGCCAGCAGTATAGCGGGAACAGATACGCAGTATTTT. Protein: CASSIAGTDTQYF. Combining the CDR3 with reference TRBV7-2 and TRBJ2-3 gives the whole variable domain GAGVSQSPSNKVTEKGKDVELRCDPISGHTALYWYRQSLGQGLEFLIYFQGNSAPDKSGLPSDRFSAERTGGSVSTLTIQRTQQEDSAVYLCASSIAGTDTQYFGPGTRLTVL.

The rearrangement joins TRBV11-2 to TRBJ2-7; D is possibly TRBD1 (5 bases). V lost 1 base to trimming and J lost 6 bases, with 13 bases between them. The CDR3 contains 14 residues. From germline, CDR1 is SGHAT and CDR2 FQNNGV. The CDR3 nucleotides read TGTGCCAGCAGCTTAGGGTGGCAGGGTGGCGAGCAGTACTTC. It is translated as CASSLGWQGGEQYF.

The V and J genes are TRBV10-3 and TRBJ2-5, with D unclear. CDR3 size: 14 residues. Germline CDR1 and CDR2: ENHRY and SYGVKD. V was clipped by 0 bases and J by 2 bases, with 7 bases between them. CDR3 coding DNA: TGTGCCATCAGTGAGTCGAGGCAACAAGAGACCCAGTACTTC. This codes for CAISESRQQETQYF.

The sample holds many counts of this clone. The V gene is TRBV5-5, the J gene TRBJ2-2, with no clear D. This CDR3 contains 13 residues. V lost 0 bases and J lost 6, with 6 bases in between. Germline-derived CDR1 and CDR2 are SGHKS and YYEKEE (reference sequence). CDR3 loop: CASSLGLAGELFF. The CDR3 nucleotides are TGTGCCAGCAGCTTGGGACTCGCCGGGGAGCTGTTTTTT. Combining the CDR3 with reference TRBV5-5 and TRBJ2-2 gives the whole variable domain DAGVTQSPTHLIKTRGQQVTLRCSPISGHKSVSWYQQVLGQGPQFIFQYYEKEERGRGNFPDRFSARQFPNYSSELNVNALLLGDSALYLCASSLGLAGELFFGEGSRLTVL.

The J gene is TRBJ2-3, the V gene TRBV19; possible D gene TRBD2, 6 bases. With 5 bases removed from V and 6 bases from J, the gap between germline ends came to 18 bases. The CDR3 has 15 residues. From germline, CDR1 is LNHDA and CDR2 SQIVND (reference sequence). CDR3 bases: TGTGCCAGTAGTGAGTTGCTGTCTCGGGGGGATACGCAGTATTTT. This gives the protein CASSELLSRGDTQYF.

The chain recombines TRBV6-5 with TRBJ1-1; 7 bases align to TRBD1. CDR3 length: 16 residues. V lost 2 bases, J lost 5 bases, and 11 bases stayed unmatched. Germline V lookup: CDR1 MNHEY, CDR2 SVGAGI. The CDR3 nucleotides read TGTGCCAGCAGTTACGCTACAGGGGTTTTAGGGACTGAAGCTTTCTTT. Its protein is CASSYATGVLGTEAFF.

The chain carries TRBV7-9 and TRBJ2-1; 8 bases are a match to TRBD2. The germline V gene has CDR1 SEHNR and CDR2 FQNEAQ (reference sequence). V shed 4 bases and J 6 bases; nucleotides not matched to a gene: 11. CDR3 length: 16 amino acids. In DNA, the CDR3 is TGTGCCAGCAGCTCGCGACGGGGCGGGGGGCCCAATGAGCAGTTCTTC. Encoded protein: CASSSRRGGGPNEQFF.

The J gene is TRBJ1-1, the V gene TRBV19, with 9 positions matching TRBD1. J gave up 4 bases and V 1 base, and 1 base lay outside the gene matches. CDR1 is LNHDA, CDR2 SQIVND, per germline (reference sequence). This CDR3 region has 14 residues. The DNA of the CDR3 is TGTGCCAGTAGTATAGGACAGGGGGGCACTGAAGCTTTCTTT. Its protein product is CASSIGQGGTEAFF.

The gene calls are TRBV27 and TRBJ2-2, with 9 positions matching TRBD1. Unmatched junction bases numbered 8, after V lost 7 bases and J lost 5 bases. CDR3 length: 15 amino acids. Per the germline V gene, CDR1 is MNHEY and CDR2 is SMNVEV (reference sequence). As DNA, the CDR3 is TGTGCCAGCACCCTCGGACAGGGGAGAACCGGGGAGCTGTTTTTT. Translating gives CASTLGQGRTGELFF.

The chain joins TRBV3-1 (or the pseudogene TRBV3-2) to TRBJ2-7, with 9 bases matching TRBD1. From germline, CDR1 is LGHDT and CDR2 YNNKEL (reference sequence). The V segment lost 4 bases and the J segment 2 bases; nucleotides outside the gene matches: 3. The CDR3 has 14 residues. The DNA for the CDR3 is TGTGCCAGCAGCCCCGGGACAGGGCCCTACGAGCAGTACTTC. Amino acids: CASSPGTGPYEQYF.

About this clone: Other DNA sequences in this specimen translate into the identical CDR3. The chain carries TRBV18 and TRBJ2-3, with TRBD2 matching 14 bases. V shed 3 bases, J shed 3 bases, and the junction held 2 bases outside the gene matches. The germline V gene has CDR1 KGHSH and CDR2 LQKENI. CDR3 length: 16 residues. The CDR3 DNA is TGTGCCAGCTCACCCGGGACTAGCGGGAGAACAGATACGCAGTATTTT. The encoded protein is CASSPGTSGRTDTQYF.

The chain joins TRBV7-9 to TRBJ1-2; 7 nucleotides match TRBD1. J was trimmed by 2 bases and V by 5 bases; bases with no gene match: 11. The CDR3 is 16 residues long. CDR1 SEHNR and CDR2 FQNEAQ come from the germline V gene (reference sequence). The CDR3 DNA sequence: TGTGCCAGCAGCCCCTCTTTGTCAGGGGGGAACTATGGCTACACCTTC. Encoded protein: CASSPSLSGGNYGYTF.

The chain links TRBV6-2 or TRBV6-3 to TRBJ1-6; TRBD1 might be the D (5 bases). The V gene lost 4 bases and the J gene lost 6 bases, with 13 bases spanning the gap. CDR3 length: 15 amino acids. Germline loops: CDR1 MNHEY, CDR2 SVGEGT. This CDR3 is CASSSPTATNSPLHF. CDR3 DNA sequence: TGTGCCAGCAGTTCCCCGACAGCTACTAATTCACCCCTCCACTTT.

This clone was counted only a few times. The V and J genes are TRBV6-2 or TRBV6-3 and TRBJ1-1; D uncertain. Germline loops: CDR1 MNHEY, CDR2 SVGEGT. This CDR3 region has 12 residues. Trimming stripped 8 bases from V and 11 bases from J, with 18 bases between. The CDR3 nucleotides are TGTGCCAGCGGCCCACAGAAATTTTTTGCTTTCTTT. It yields the protein CASGPQKFFAFF.

The V call is TRBV4-1, the J call TRBJ2-2; 11 bases agree with TRBD2. Germline CDR1 is MGHRA and CDR2 is YSYEKL. The CDR3 length is 15 residues. The trim removed 4 bases at V and 7 bases at J, leaving 5 bases unmatched. CDR3 protein: CASSRPSGGFGELFF. The CDR3 DNA reads as TGCGCCAGCAGCCGCCCTAGCGGGGGGTTCGGGGAGCTGTTTTTT.